These T cell receptor beta chains were read from a single sample in a study of pediatric ulcerative colitis. Profiling relied on immunoSEQ multiplex PCR, and the TCRdb table lists in-frame clones only, not all of them. Here the sample spans roughly 38,000 clones, approximately 87% being singletons. The sample consisted of blood. Receptor source: a girl between 10 and 17 years old with moderate ulcerative colitis. Each CDR3 is given with its conserved first and last residue. Each record gives: clone size, J gene, D gene, V gene, CDR3 length, CDR3 protein, CDR3 DNA. The D gene is left open where the match is weak. Clone size, where shown, is once, few, many, or a class for clones that have expanded.

once | TRBJ1-1 | TRBD1 | TRBV11-2 | 16 | CASSTGTGVYNPRAFF | TGTGCCAGCAGCACCGGGACAGGGGTCTATAATCCCAGGGCTTTCTTT
. | TRBJ1-6 | . | TRBV9 | 15 | CASSPRGGYNSPLHF | TGTGCCAGCAGCCCGCGAGGGGGGTACAATTCACCCCTCCACTTT
. | TRBJ2-7 | TRBD1 | TRBV27 | 16 | CASSPPSDRGIRGQYF | TGTGCCAGCAGCCCTCCCAGCGACAGGGGGATTAGGGGGCAGTACTTC
few | TRBJ1-6 | TRBD1 | TRBV18 | 14 | CASSPGTGGSPLHF | TGTGCCAGCTCACCAGGGACAGGTGGATCACCCCTCCACTTT
. | TRBJ1-6 | . | TRBV15 | 17 | CATSREPRLGANSPLHF | TGTGCCACCAGCAGAGAGCCCCGCCTGGGGGCGAATTCACCCCTCCACTTT
. | TRBJ1-1 | . | TRBV19 | 10 | CATANTEAFF | TGTGCCACGGCCAATACCGAAGCTTTCTTT
. | TRBJ1-2 | . | TRBV7-8 | 14 | CASSLVEGNYGYTF | TGTGCCAGCAGCTTAGTAGAGGGGAACTATGGCTACACCTTC
. | TRBJ2-3 | TRBD2 | TRBV5-4 | 17 | CASRTLSGSAGSDTQYF | TGTGCCAGCAGAACCCTTAGCGGGAGCGCGGGGTCAGATACGCAGTATTTT
. | TRBJ2-3 | TRBD2 | TRBV6-4 | 15 | CASSVSGGATDTQYF | TGTGCCAGCAGTGTGAGCGGGGGGGCCACAGATACGCAGTATTTT
. | TRBJ1-1 | . | TRBV7-2 | 15 | CASSLVGILNTEAFF | TGTGCCAGCTCACTAGTCGGCATCCTAAACACTGAAGCTTTCTTT
once | TRBJ2-1 | TRBD2 | TRBV4-1 | 17 | CASSFSSGRSSYNEQFF | TGCGCCAGCAGCTTCTCTAGCGGGAGATCCAGCTACAATGAGCAGTTCTTC
. | TRBJ1-5 | . | TRBV15 | 15 | CATSRDRTVNQPQHF | TGTGCCACCAGCAGAGATCGTACTGTGAATCAGCCCCAGCATTTT
. | TRBJ2-1 | TRBD1 | TRBV2 | 13 | CASRQTGGGEQFF | TGTGCCAGCAGACAAACAGGGGGCGGTGAGCAGTTCTTC
once | TRBJ2-7 | TRBD2 | TRBV7-2 | 15 | CASSTRAGGMYEQYF | TGTGCCAGCAGCACCCGAGCGGGAGGGATGTACGAGCAGTACTTC
. | TRBJ2-7 | TRBD2 | TRBV7-9 | 13 | CASSSGLVGEQYF | TGTGCCAGCAGCTCTGGACTAGTGGGCGAGCAGTACTTC
once | TRBJ2-7 | . | TRBV5-1 | 15 | CASSLESVGLYEQYF | TGCGCCAGCAGCTTGGAGAGCGTGGGGCTCTACGAGCAGTACTTC
. | TRBJ1-2 | . | TRBV10-3 | 15 | CAISEVGNGNYGYTF | TGTGCCATCAGTGAAGTGGGGAACGGTAACTATGGCTACACCTTC
. | TRBJ2-3 | . | TRBV7-9 | 16 | CASSSLLEIASDTQYF | TGTGCCAGCAGCTCCCTTTTAGAAATAGCGTCAGATACGCAGTATTTT
. | TRBJ2-7 | . | TRBV6-6 | 15 | CASSLGLETTYEQYF | TGTGCCAGCAGTTTGGGGTTAGAGACTACATACGAGCAGTACTTC
. | TRBJ2-1 | . | TRBV19 | 14 | CASSISTTYNEQFF | TGTGCCAGTAGTATTTCAACCACCTACAATGAGCAGTTCTTC
. | TRBJ2-3 | TRBD2 | TRBV18 | 16 | CASSPGLAGGTDTQYF | TGTGCCAGCTCACCGGGACTAGCGGGGGGCACAGATACGCAGTATTTT
once | TRBJ1-5 | . | TRBV28 | 12 | CASSYPNQPQHF | TGTGCCAGCAGTTATCCTAATCAGCCCCAGCATTTT
. | TRBJ1-2 | TRBD1 | TRBV30 | 14 | CAWSATGRSYGYTF | TGTGCCTGGAGTGCGACAGGGAGGAGCTATGGCTACACCTTC
. | TRBJ2-1 | . | TRBV5-4 | 13 | CASSLDLNNEQFF | TGTGCCAGCAGCTTAGATTTAAACAATGAGCAGTTCTTC
many | TRBJ1-3 | TRBD1 | TRBV7-3 | 16 | CASSLTGGNSGNTIYF | TGTGCCAGCAGCCTCACAGGGGGCAACTCTGGAAACACCATATATTTT
. | TRBJ2-7 | . | TRBV18 | 15 | CASSPEIGQWYEQYF | TGTGCCAGCTCACCCGAAATCGGACAGTGGTACGAGCAGTACTTC
once | TRBJ2-4 | . | TRBV19 | 15 | CASSISGTAKNIQYF | TGTGCCAGTAGTATATCAGGGACGGCCAAAAACATTCAGTACTTC